These 28 T cell receptor beta chains share one sample of origin, sequenced in a study of shared clonotypes between healthy human individuals. Sequencing used immunoSEQ multiplex PCR; TCRdb keeps in-frame clones, though not all of them. The sample has about 2,200,000 clones; 85% to 95% are singletons. CD45RO-negative, CCR7-selected cells formed the naive CD8 fraction, which excluded terminally differentiated effector memory CD45RA+ cells. Sequenced material: naive CD8+ T cells from PBMCs. These receptors came from a man in his late teens or twenties in good health. Some clones in this sample may be carry-over from other donors' samples.

J is TRBJ2-1 and V is TRBV28; 9 positions agree with TRBD2. This CDR3 contains 15 residues. The trim removed 6 bases at V and 4 bases at J, leaving 7 bases unmatched. From germline, CDR1 is MDHEN and CDR2 SYDVKM. CDR3 region: CASRQTSGRYNEQFF. DNA of the CDR3: TGTGCCAGCAGACAAACCAGCGGGAGGTACAATGAGCAGTTCTTC.

The chain is built from TRBV25-1 and TRBJ2-5; TRBD1 aligns across 7 bases. The tail of the sequence fits TRBJ2-7 better, so the J call may be wrong. This CDR3 comprises 14 residues. The germline gives CDR1 MGHDK, CDR2 SYGVNS. The CDR3 nucleotides are TGTGCCAGCAGTCGTAGAGGGGGCGTTTACGAGCAGTACTTC. Encoded protein: CASSRRGGVYEQYF.

The chain is built from TRBV5-1 and TRBJ2-5; 10 nucleotides line up with TRBD2. Per germline, CDR1 SGHRS and CDR2 YFSETQ. Trimming removed 8 bases from V and 3 bases from J; junction bases left unmatched: 7. The CDR3 runs 14 residues. As DNA, the CDR3 is TGCGCCAGGGGAAAAGCGGGAGGGGAAGAGACCCAGTACTTC. Protein product: CARGKAGGEETQYF.

The V and J genes are TRBV11-2 and TRBJ2-2; 7 bases line up with TRBD2. CDR3 length equals 15 residues. The J segment lost 6 bases and the V segment lost 5 bases, leaving 9 bases of the junction unmatched. The germline V gene encodes CDR1 SGHAT and CDR2 FQNNGV. In DNA, the CDR3 is TGTGCCAGCAGCCCGAGCGGGATAATTTCCGGGGAGCTGTTTTTT. As protein: CASSPSGIISGELFF.

The chain combines TRBV2 with TRBJ1-1; TRBD1 is a possible D gene (5 bases). From germline, CDR1 is SNHLY and CDR2 FYNNEI. Trimming removed 10 bases from V and 7 bases from J, with 16 bases in between. This CDR3 spans 12 amino acids. CDR3 nucleotides: TGTGCCACCTTGGATAGGGGAGGTGAAGCTTTCTTT. Protein: CATLDRGGEAFF.

The gene calls are TRBV4-1 and TRBJ2-2; 9 bases match TRBD1. CDR1 MGHRA and CDR2 YSYEKL come from the germline V gene. The CDR3 runs 17 residues. The trim removed 0 bases at V and 6 bases at J, leaving 8 bases unmatched. The CDR3 sequence: CASSQELRQGVAGELFF. In DNA, the CDR3 is TGCGCCAGCAGCCAAGAATTGAGACAGGGGGTGGCCGGGGAGCTGTTTTTT.

The chain uses TRBV5-8 and TRBJ2-7, with 9 bases lining up with TRBD1. In germline, CDR1 is SGHTS, CDR2 YDEGEE. With 0 bases clipped from V and 6 bases from J, the junction kept 4 bases outside the gene matches. CDR3 length: 14 amino acids. CDR3 DNA: TGTGCCAGCAGCTTGGACAGGGGGCTTAGCGAGCAGTACTTC. It codes for CASSLDRGLSEQYF.

The gene calls are TRBV5-1 and TRBJ1-1, with D unclear. V gave up 0 bases and J gave up 1 base, with 10 bases separating them. Germline V gene sequence: CDR1 SGHRS, CDR2 YFSETQ. The CDR3 extends over 15 amino acids. The CDR3 nucleotides read TGCGCCAGCAGCTTGGGACTCCCGGCGAACACTGAAGCTTTCTTT. It specifies CASSLGLPANTEAFF.

The rearrangement uses TRBV4-1 and TRBJ2-1; possible D gene TRBD2, 5 bases. The V end lost 4 bases, the J end lost 8 bases, and 18 bases lay between the germline ends. The CDR3 sequence is 15 residues long. In germline, CDR1 is MGHRA, CDR2 YSYEKL. The DNA for the CDR3 is TGCGCCAGCAGCCCCCTCCCTAGCCCCCGCCATGAGCAGTTCTTC. As protein: CASSPLPSPRHEQFF.

The V gene is TRBV14, the J gene TRBJ2-6, with D perhaps being TRBD1 or TRBD2 (6 bases each). The CDR3 runs to 18 residues. From germline, CDR1 is SGHDN and CDR2 FVKESK. With 3 bases removed from V and 0 bases from J, the gap between germline ends came to 15 bases. CDR3: CASSHLLGGHSGANVLTF. The CDR3 nucleotides are TGTGCCAGCAGCCATCTCCTGGGGGGCCACTCTGGGGCCAACGTCCTGACTTTC.

About this clone: Different DNA sequences within this sample yield the same CDR3. This chain joins TRBV27 and TRBJ2-5; D call uncertain. The V and J ends lost 4 bases and 3 bases respectively, with 6 bases between them. This CDR3 has 12 amino acids. Per germline, CDR1 MNHEY and CDR2 SMNVEV (reference sequence). The CDR3 bases are TGTGCCAGCAGTTCTGGTAAAGAGACCCAGTACTTC. This gives the protein CASSSGKETQYF.

The rearrangement joins TRBV19 to TRBJ2-5, with D possibly being TRBD2 (5 bases). V was clipped by 2 bases and J by 3 bases, with 16 bases between them. CDR1 LNHDA and CDR2 SQIVND come from the germline V gene (reference sequence). The CDR3 consists of 16 residues. CDR3 region: CASSITPGLAEETQYF. CDR3 sequence (DNA): TGTGCCAGTAGTATAACCCCCGGGCTAGCAGAAGAGACCCAGTACTTC.

This clone occurred once. The rearrangement links TRBV9 to TRBJ2-7; a possible D gene is TRBD1 (6 bases). The CDR3 length is 15 residues. Deletions cut 0 bases from V and 3 bases from J, with 13 bases between. Germline V gene lookup returns CDR1 SGDLS and CDR2 YYNGEE. The CDR3 sequence: CASSVGAGAVYEQYF. As DNA, the CDR3 is TGTGCCAGCAGCGTAGGGGCAGGGGCCGTCTACGAGCAGTACTTC.

This clone was counted once. The chain joins TRBV19 to TRBJ2-4, with D possibly matching TRBD1 (5 bases). The CDR3 length is 15 residues. V gave up 6 bases and J gave up 0 bases, with 12 bases separating them. Germline values: CDR1 LNHDA, CDR2 SQIVND (reference sequence). As DNA, the CDR3 is TGTGCCAGTAGAGATCAGGGCATAGCCAAAAACATTCAGTACTTC. Translation gives CASRDQGIAKNIQYF.

The CDR3, as DNA: TGTGCCAGCAGCGAAGGACAGACCTCTGGAAACACCATATATTTT. Translated: CASSEGQTSGNTIYF. The rearrangement uses TRBV9 and TRBJ1-3; maybe TRBD1 (6 bases). V was pared by 3 bases and J by 0 bases, with 10 bases between. CDR1 and CDR2 from the germline V gene are SGDLS and YYNGEE. The CDR3 contains 15 residues.

The chain is built from TRBV10-1 and TRBJ2-2; TRBD1 aligns across 9 bases. Per germline, CDR1 WNHNN and CDR2 SYGVQD (reference sequence). This CDR3 has 15 residues. J was trimmed by 5 bases and V by 4 bases; bases with no gene match: 5. The CDR3 loop is CASSARDRATGELFF. CDR3 DNA sequence: TGCGCCAGCAGTGCCCGGGACAGGGCAACCGGGGAGCTGTTTTTT.

The V and J genes are TRBV29-1 and TRBJ1-2, with a tentative D call TRBD1 (6 bases). Germline CDR1 reads SQVTM; CDR2 reads ANQGSEA. This CDR3 has 14 amino acids. With 4 bases removed from V and 2 bases from J, the gap between germline ends came to 14 bases. The CDR3 DNA is TGCAGCGTTGTGACCGGGCAGGGGAACTATGGCTACACCTTC. Protein product: CSVVTGQGNYGYTF.

The CDR3 is CASSTSGAGGQGGEQFF. The DNA of the CDR3 is TGTGCCAGCAGCACCTCGGGCGCGGGAGGGCAGGGGGGTGAGCAGTTCTTC. The V and J genes are TRBV9 and TRBJ2-1, with TRBD2 matching over 9 bases. Germline CDR1 reads SGDLS; CDR2 reads YYNGEE. CDR3 length: 17 residues. The junction had 17 bases not matched to a gene; V was cut back by 4 bases and J by 9 bases.

This chain joins TRBV9 and TRBJ2-1; 12 bases are a match to TRBD1. Losses at the gene ends were 3 bases for V and 1 base for J; bases not matched to a gene: 2. The germline CDR1 and CDR2 sequences are SGDLS and YYNGEE. CDR3 length: 16 residues. The CDR3: CASSEGQGASYNEQFF. Written as DNA, the CDR3 is TGTGCCAGCAGCGAGGGACAGGGGGCGTCCTACAATGAGCAGTTCTTC.

This chain connects TRBV28 to TRBJ1-2; D is unclear. The CDR3 is made up of 13 amino acids. Germline V gives CDR1 MDHEN, CDR2 SYDVKM. Between the trimmed V and J ends, which lost 3 bases and 4 bases, there was a span of 9 bases. This CDR3 reads CASSLMAAYGYTF. The CDR3 bases are TGTGCCAGCAGTTTGATGGCGGCCTATGGCTACACCTTC.

The chain employs TRBV7-8 and TRBJ2-7; TRBD2 aligns across 11 bases. V was pared by 0 bases and J by 0 bases, with 4 bases of the junction left unmatched. From germline, CDR1 is SGHVS and CDR2 FQNEAQ. CDR3 length: 17 amino acids. CDR3 nucleotide sequence: TGTGCCAGCAGCTTAGCATTCACTAGCGGGGGCTCCTACGAGCAGTACTTC. Translated: CASSLAFTSGGSYEQYF.

The chain is built from TRBV6-5 and TRBJ2-2; D tentatively fits TRBD1 or TRBD2 (6 bases each). CDR3 length equals 13 residues. The V gene lost 7 bases and the J gene lost 7 bases, with 13 bases spanning the gap. Germline V gene lookup returns CDR1 MNHEY and CDR2 SVGAGI. CDR3: CASTPQGGGELFF. DNA of the CDR3: TGTGCCAGCACCCCACAGGGAGGCGGGGAGCTGTTTTTT.

This chain links TRBV5-4 with TRBJ2-7; 7 bases match TRBD2. This CDR3 is 14 amino acids long. Per germline, CDR1 SGHNT and CDR2 YYREEE (reference sequence). The V and J ends lost 4 bases and 3 bases, in that order; junction bases with no gene match: 7. Here the CDR3 DNA reads TGTGCCAGCAGCCCTAGCGGTTCCCTCTACGAGCAGTACTTC. Translating it yields CASSPSGSLYEQYF. Using reference TRBV5-4 and TRBJ2-7 for the parts outside the CDR3, the full variable domain is ETGVTQSPTHLIKTRGQQVTLRCSSQSGHNTVSWYQQALGQGPQFIFQYYREEENGRGNFPPRFSGLQFPNYSSELNVNALELDDSALYLCASSPSGSLYEQYFGPGTRLTVT.

The V call is TRBV5-1, the J call TRBJ2-1; 7 bases agree with TRBD2. The CDR3 totals 17 residues. CDR1 is SGHRS, CDR2 YFSETQ, per germline. The V gene end was trimmed by 1 base and the J gene end by 2 bases; junction bases not matched to a gene: 9. The CDR3 bases are TGCGCCAGCAGCTTGTTGGCGGGAGTAGGAACCTACAATGAGCAGTTCTTC. This gives the protein CASSLLAGVGTYNEQFF.

This clone turned up a few times. Other DNA sequences in this specimen translate into the identical CDR3. The V and J genes are TRBV27 and TRBJ2-7; D is possibly TRBD1 (7 bases). The CDR3 is made up of 13 amino acids. From germline, CDR1 is MNHEY and CDR2 SMNVEV (reference sequence). V shed 5 bases and J shed 2 bases, with 10 bases lying between them. The CDR3 spells CASSQGGTYEQYF. The CDR3 nucleotides are TGTGCCAGCAGTCAGGGGGGAACCTACGAGCAGTACTTC.

The sample holds one count of this clone. The sample carries other DNA sequences with the same CDR3. This chain joins TRBV9 and TRBJ1-4; D gene unclear. V was clipped by 0 bases and J by 7 bases, with 7 bases between them. Germline-derived CDR1 and CDR2 are SGDLS and YYNGEE. The CDR3 runs to 13 residues. The CDR3 loop reads CASSVVSGEKLFF. In DNA, the CDR3 is TGTGCCAGCAGCGTAGTTTCGGGTGAAAAACTGTTTTTT. Filled out from reference TRBV9 and TRBJ1-4, the complete variable domain reads DSGVTQTPKHLITATGQRVTLRCSPRSGDLSVYWYQQSLDQGLQFLIQYYNGEERAKGNILERFSAQQFPDLHSELNLSSLELGDSALYFCASSVVSGEKLFFGSGTQLSVL.

V and J are TRBV5-1 and TRBJ2-7; the D gene is possibly TRBD1 (6 bases). With 4 bases removed from V and 2 bases from J, the gap between germline ends came to 16 bases. The CDR3 totals 15 residues. Per the germline V gene, CDR1 is SGHRS and CDR2 is YFSETQ. CDR3 region: CASSPYRDTTYEQYF. The CDR3 DNA sequence: TGCGCCAGCAGCCCATACCGGGACACGACCTACGAGCAGTACTTC.

Of note for this clone: The same CDR3 can be traced to other DNA sequences in this sample. The V gene is TRBV18, the J gene TRBJ2-7; no reliable D call. CDR3 length equals 13 residues. Trimming left V 3 bases short and J 2 bases short, with 8 bases between. CDR1 and CDR2 from the germline V gene are KGHSH and LQKENI. The CDR3 protein is CASSPPDTYEQYF. The CDR3 nucleotides are TGTGCCAGCTCACCCCCAGATACCTACGAGCAGTACTTC.